One sample yielded the 9 T cell receptor beta chains listed below, sequenced in a study of blood T cells in healthy people across ages. PCR was performed a second time for roughly 7 to 11 cycles using a sample-barcoded 5' primer and a J-beta primer mix. TCRdb recomputed calls from the 5' RACE reads with MiXCR, one row per CDR3 protein. In the table there are approximately 900,000 distinct CDR3 sequences, under 50% of which are singletons. Material for sequencing was blood. The receptors here all came from a man in his thirties or forties in good health.

There are a few counts of this clonotype. This rearrangement joins TRBV29-1 to TRBJ2-7; TRBD1 aligns across 9 bases. The germline gives CDR1 SQVTM, CDR2 ANQGSEA. The CDR3 runs 12 residues. The ends lost 7 bases at V and 3 bases at J; junction bases unmatched: 4. DNA for the CDR3: TGCAGCGCAGGACAGGGGAACTACGAGCAGTACTTC. Its translation: CSAGQGNYEQYF.

The sample holds one count of this clonotype. V is TRBV7-9 and J is TRBJ2-5; D is unclear. The CDR3 is 15 amino acids. The V and J ends lost 1 base and 0 bases respectively, with 9 bases between them. Germline V gene sequence: CDR1 SEHNR, CDR2 FQNEAQ (reference sequence). CDR3 DNA: TGTGCCAGCAGCTTAGGTATTCAGTACCAAGAGACCCAGTACTTC. It codes for CASSLGIQYQETQYF.

This clonotype was seen ten or more times. J is TRBJ1-5 and V is TRBV7-2, with D tentatively TRBD1 (6 bases). The germline CDR1 and CDR2 sequences are SGHTA and FQGNSA. This CDR3 is 17 amino acids long. V dropped 4 bases and J dropped 4 bases, with 20 bases sitting between them. The CDR3 here is CASSYVPTRGWNQPQHF. CDR3 bases: TGTGCCAGCAGCTACGTTCCGACCAGGGGTTGGAATCAGCCCCAGCATTTT.

This rearrangement joins TRBV4-3 to TRBJ2-1; 8 bases fit TRBD2. V was clipped by 4 bases and J by 5 bases; unmatched bases: 7. This CDR3 spans 15 amino acids. Germline assignment: CDR1 LGHNA and CDR2 YSLEER. In nucleotides, the CDR3 is TGCGCCAGCAGCCGAGTGCGCGGGGGGAACAATGAGCAGTTCTTC. Translation gives CASSRVRGGNNEQFF.

This clonotype occurred a few times. The genes are TRBV9 and TRBJ2-1; the match to TRBD2 covers 10 bases. V shed 5 bases, J shed 5 bases, and the junction held 4 bases outside the gene matches. The germline CDR1 and CDR2 sequences are SGDLS and YYNGEE. The length of the CDR3 is 14 residues. The CDR3 protein is CASSIAGGNNEQFF. The CDR3 DNA reads as TGTGCCAGCAGTATAGCGGGGGGTAACAATGAGCAGTTCTTC.

The chain recombines TRBV9 with TRBJ2-3, with TRBD2 matching over 9 bases. With 8 bases clipped from V and 7 bases from J, the junction kept 17 bases outside the gene matches. The germline V gene encodes CDR1 SGDLS and CDR2 YYNGEE. The CDR3 has 16 residues. CDR3 coding DNA: TGTGCCAGATCCCTGAGTGGCGGGGGGGCCGAAAATACGCAGTATTTT. Its translation is CARSLSGGGAENTQYF.

This clonotype has more than one count but fewer than ten. This chain links TRBV14 with TRBJ2-3; D perhaps matches TRBD2 (6 bases). This CDR3 region has 13 residues. V was cut by 1 base and J by 7 bases, with 9 bases left in between. The germline gives CDR1 SGHDN, CDR2 FVKESK. Here the CDR3 reads CASSQVGGNTQYF. CDR3 DNA: TGTGCCAGCAGCCAAGTCGGAGGGAATACGCAGTATTTT.

This chain connects TRBV4-3 to TRBJ2-2; 8 bases are a match to TRBD1. Germline CDR1 is LGHNA and CDR2 is YSLEER. The junction had 4 bases not matched to a gene; V was cut back by 3 bases and J by 1 base. The CDR3 runs 16 residues. The CDR3 coding sequence is TGCGCCAGCAGCCATCACGGGACAGGGAACACCGGGGAGCTGTTTTTT. As protein: CASSHHGTGNTGELFF.

In this sample, this clonotype turned up a few times. The CDR3, as DNA: TGCAGTGCTAGAGATGGCGCAGGGTCCTACAATGAGCAGTTCTTC. This sequence encodes CSARDGAGSYNEQFF. The rearrangement links TRBV20-1 to TRBJ2-1; TRBD1 is a possible D gene (5 bases). Germline V gives CDR1 DFQATT, CDR2 SNEGSKA (reference sequence). CDR3 length equals 15 residues. Trimming stripped 0 bases from V and 1 base from J, with 10 bases between.